This entry concerns a single T cell receptor beta chain. The CDR3 runs 14 residues. V lost 3 bases to trimming and J lost 3 bases, with 12 bases between them. CDR1 and CDR2 (germline): LNHDA, SQIVND (reference sequence). Some clones are missing from TCRdb's copy, which holds only in-frame ones; the method was immunoSEQ multiplex PCR. The sample lists fewer than 200,000 clones; approximately 90% were seen once. This sample is drawn from a study of control samples from healthy donors and cancer patients. This chain links TRBV19 with TRBJ2-7; maybe TRBD1 (6 bases). The TCR was taken from a young man in good health. What was sequenced was blood. CDR3 coding DNA: TGTGCCAGTAGTATTAGACGGGACAACTACGAGCAGTACTTC. It translates to CASSIRRDNYEQYF.